Here is one T cell receptor beta chain with its context. The CDR3 is made up of 14 amino acids. CDR1 and CDR2 from the germline V gene are MNHNS and SASEGT. The J segment lost 4 bases and the V segment lost 11 bases, leaving 12 bases of the junction unmatched. Researchers amplified the TCR beta CDR3 regions from RNA transcripts. The HTBI primer set drove a first-round RT-PCR of the TCR CDR3. TCRdb itself ran the multiplex PCR reads through MiXCR, one entry per CDR3 protein. The table includes about 350,000 distinct CDR3 sequences, around 13% detected once. This record comes from a study of T cells in Graves' hyperthyroidism and ophthalmopathy.

The J gene is TRBJ2-5, the V gene TRBV6-1, with 8 bases that match TRBD1. Sequencing was carried out using blood. The source is a woman in her twenties or thirties with Graves' hyperthyroidism. The CDR3: CAGAQGAIAETQYF. The CDR3 DNA reads TGTGCCGGCGCGCAGGGGGCGATAGCAGAGACCCAGTACTTC.